This entry lists 9 T cell receptor beta chains sequenced from one sample in a study of metastatic and nonmetastatic thyroid tumors. TCRdb re-clonotyped the PCR reads via MiXCR. The data hold about 15,000 clones, with about 25% observed a single time. All patients were treatment-naive before thyroid surgery. The material sequenced was tumor tissue. The receptors derive from a female donor with papillary thyroid cancer or a benign thyroid nodule (not recorded which). Some clones in this sample may be carry-over from other donors' samples.

Of note for this clone: At one end, the junction sequence differs from germline, possibly due to a read error. This chain connects TRBV27 to TRBJ2-6, with D tentatively TRBD1 or TRBD2 (5 bases each). CDR1 and CDR2 (germline): MNHEY, SMNVEV (reference sequence). This CDR3 spans 19 amino acids. The CDR3 loop is CASSSPRGVSDSGANLLTF. CDR3 in DNA: TGTGCCAGCAGTTCCCCCAGAGGGGTGTCAGACTCTGGGGCCAACCTCCTGACTTTC.

J is TRBJ2-3 and V is TRBV2, with 15 bases aligning to TRBD2. V shed 6 bases and J 2 bases; nucleotides not matched to a gene: 3. The V gene's germline CDR1 is SNHLY and CDR2 FYNNEI. This CDR3 region has 16 residues. The CDR3 nucleotides are TGTGCCAGCAGCGGGACTAGCGGGAGGACCACAGATACGCAGTATTTT. Residues: CASSGTSGRTTDTQYF.

This sequence joins TRBV5-1 and TRBJ1-1; TRBD1 might be the D (5 bases). The V end was cut by 5 bases, the J end by 4 bases, with 21 bases between. The CDR3 runs to 16 residues. In germline, CDR1 is SGHRS, CDR2 YFSETQ. The CDR3 reads CASRGAGRYQGTEAFF. DNA of the CDR3: TGCGCCAGCAGGGGAGCAGGCAGATATCAGGGCACTGAAGCTTTCTTT.

The chain has TRBV11-2 and TRBJ1-1, with a weak D call TRBD1 (6 bases). This CDR3 has 13 amino acids. The V end was cut by 5 bases, the J end by 14 bases, with 21 bases between. Germline CDR1 reads SGHAT; CDR2 reads FQNNGV. The CDR3, as DNA: TGTGCCAGCAGCCCACTTCAGGGGAGTGAATCCTTCTTT. Its translation: CASSPLQGSESFF.

This clone was seen repeatedly, ten times or more. The J gene is TRBJ1-5, the V gene TRBV28; no reliable D call. Trimming left V 2 bases short and J 0 bases short, with 8 bases between. The CDR3 consists of 15 residues. Per germline, CDR1 MDHEN and CDR2 SYDVKM. The CDR3 DNA follows: TGTGCCAGCAGTTTAAGGACCCCTAGCAATCAGCCCCAGCATTTT. Its translation: CASSLRTPSNQPQHF.

The table lists this clone with a few counts. This sample also contains other DNA sequences that code for the same CDR3. The gene calls are TRBV5-1 and TRBJ2-7, with TRBD2 matching 8 bases. The J segment lost 5 bases and the V segment lost 0 bases, leaving 1 base of the junction unmatched. The CDR3 extends over 13 amino acids. CDR1 is SGHRS, CDR2 YFSETQ, per germline. CDR3 sequence: CASSLGTSNEQYF. The CDR3 DNA sequence: TGCGCCAGCAGCTTGGGGACTAGCAACGAGCAGTACTTC.

Many counts were recorded for this clone. The chain uses TRBV10-3 and TRBJ2-3; a weak D match, TRBD2 (7 bases). With 7 bases removed from V and 0 bases from J, the gap between germline ends came to 26 bases. Germline CDR1 ENHRY, CDR2 SYGVKD. This CDR3 spans 19 amino acids. The CDR3 region is CAIMVEPGGLTGSTDTQYF. As DNA, the CDR3 is TGTGCCATCATGGTCGAACCGGGAGGCCTGACAGGTAGCACAGATACGCAGTATTTT.

The chain uses TRBV7-2 and TRBJ1-1, with D maybe TRBD1 (6 bases). The CDR3 extends over 15 amino acids. Per germline, CDR1 SGHTA and CDR2 FQGNSA. V was trimmed by 1 base and J by 7 bases, leaving 16 bases between them. The CDR3 sequence is CASSLGSGLQGEAFF. CDR3 nucleotide sequence: TGTGCCAGCAGCTTAGGATCGGGTTTACAGGGTGAAGCTTTCTTT.

This clone was counted many times. With a much larger clone just one base away, this may be a read error. The sample holds other DNA sequences that translate to the same CDR3. The chain links TRBV4-1 to TRBJ1-2, with 8 bases identical to TRBD1. This CDR3 is built from 14 residues. The trim removed 4 bases at V and 8 bases at J, leaving 9 bases unmatched. CDR1 is MGHRA and CDR2 is YSYEKL in the germline V gene. In nucleotides, the CDR3 is TGCGCCAGCAGCCCCCTCGACAGGGGTCAGGGCTACACCTTC. The encoded protein is CASSPLDRGQGYTF.